Listed below are T cell receptor beta chains from one sample, sequenced in a study of T cell responses to AZD1222 COVID-19 vaccine. Assay used: immunoSEQ multiplex PCR; TCRdb lists only in-frame clones, some missing. This sample has 25,000 to 35,000 clones, with roughly nine tenths found just once. Sequenced material: peripheral blood, taken on day 0 of AZD1222 vaccination. The source of these receptors is an adult in good health. Each CDR3 is given with its conserved first and last residue. A D gene is named only where the DNA matches it firmly. The size of a clone is reported for some rows only, either as once, few or many, or as a class for expanded clones.

TRBJ1-1	NA	TRBV4-3	NA	CASSQVGRRATEAFF	TGCGCCAGCAGCCAAGTCGGGCGCCGGGCCACTGAAGCTTTCTTT
TRBJ1-1	NA	TRBV6-5	TRBD1	CASNLQGGTEAFF	TGTGCCAGCAATCTACAGGGGGGCACTGAAGCTTTCTTT
TRBJ2-7	NA	TRBV3-1/TRBV3-2	TRBD2	CASSPLAGAREQYF	TGTGCCAGCAGCCCTTTAGCGGGGGCTAGAGAGCAGTACTTC
TRBJ1-2	NA	TRBV14	NA	CASSQDPSNYGYTF	TGTGCCAGCAGCCAAGATCCAAGTAACTATGGCTACACCTTC
TRBJ1-5	NA	TRBV10-3	NA	CAISEGESQHF	TGTGCCATCAGTGAGGGGGAGAGTCAGCATTTT
TRBJ2-3	NA	TRBV9	TRBD2	CASSVESVAGGLGDTQYF	TGTGCCAGCAGCGTAGAATCGGTAGCGGGGGGGCTGGGTGATACGCAGTATTTT
TRBJ1-1	once	TRBV5-6	NA	CASRREGGNTEAFF	TGTGCCAGCAGACGGGAGGGGGGAAACACCGAAGCTTTCTTT
TRBJ2-6	NA	TRBV6-5	NA	CASSSRVNSGANVLTF	TGTGCCAGCAGTTCCCGGGTCAACTCTGGGGCCAACGTCCTGACTTTC
TRBJ1-3	once	TRBV30	NA	CASTWGANTIYF	TGTGCCTCAACTTGGGGGGCAAACACCATATATTTT
TRBJ1-1	NA	TRBV13	TRBD1	CASSFGRGPTEAFF	TGTGCCAGCAGCTTTGGCAGGGGGCCGACTGAAGCTTTCTTT
TRBJ2-4	NA	TRBV7-2	TRBD2	CASSLAGGPGIQYF	TGTGCCAGCAGCCTAGCGGGGGGGCCTGGCATTCAGTACTTC
TRBJ2-2	NA	TRBV6-5	NA	CASSSRAGELFF	TGTGCCAGCAGCTCCCGGGCCGGGGAGCTGTTTTTT
TRBJ1-1	NA	TRBV5-1	NA	CASSSSGNQPNTEAFF	TGCGCCAGCAGCTCTTCCGGGAACCAACCGAACACTGAAGCTTTCTTT
TRBJ2-7	once	TRBV30	NA	CAWRHTYEQYF	TGTGCCTGGAGGCACACGTACGAGCAGTACTTC
TRBJ1-4	NA	TRBV18	NA	CASSPKIVGTTNEKLFF	TGTGCCAGCTCACCAAAGATAGTCGGAACAACTAATGAAAAACTGTTTTTT
TRBJ1-3	NA	TRBV4-1	NA	CASSQGPSGNTIYF	TGCGCCAGCAGCCAGGGACCCTCTGGAAACACCATATATTTT
TRBJ1-2	NA	TRBV6-1	NA	CASSESRIWGYTF	TGTGCCAGCAGTGAATCTCGCATTTGGGGCTACACCTTC
TRBJ1-2	NA	TRBV6-4	NA	CASSRDTEAGYGYTF	TGTGCCAGCAGTAGGGACACCGAGGCCGGCTATGGCTACACCTTC
TRBJ1-4	NA	TRBV19	NA	CASSPRLEKLFF	TGTGCCAGTAGTCCCCGGTTGGAAAAACTGTTTTTT
TRBJ2-3	NA	TRBV4-1	NA	CASSQEGPGNTDTQYF	TGCGCCAGCAGCCAAGAAGGTCCAGGGAACACAGATACGCAGTATTTT
TRBJ2-1	NA	TRBV29-1	NA	CSAWPAWRFF	TGCAGCGCTTGGCCTGCTTGGCGGTTCTTC
TRBJ2-2	NA	TRBV5-1	TRBD1	CASSRTGDYTGELFF	TGCGCCAGCAGCCGGACAGGGGACTACACCGGGGAGCTGTTTTTT
TRBJ2-5	NA	TRBV3-1/TRBV3-2	TRBD2	CASSSAGTTQETQYF	TGTGCCAGCAGTTCGGCGGGGACTACTCAAGAGACCCAGTACTTC
TRBJ2-4	NA	TRBV30	NA	CAWGVAKNIQYF	TGTGCCTGGGGGGTGGCCAAAAACATTCAGTACTTC
TRBJ1-5	NA	TRBV7-9	NA	CASSVGDLGPQHF	TGTGCCAGCAGCGTGGGGGACCTCGGACCCCAGCATTTT
TRBJ2-1	NA	TRBV7-2	TRBD2	CASRLDGGGYNEQFF	TGTGCCAGCAGACTTGACGGGGGGGGATACAATGAGCAGTTCTTC
TRBJ1-1	NA	TRBV6-5	NA	CASSQMPGTEAFF	TGTGCCAGCAGTCAGATGCCAGGCACTGAAGCTTTCTTT
TRBJ1-2	NA	TRBV14	NA	CASSQDTEPYGYTF	TGTGCCAGCAGCCAAGATACGGAACCCTATGGCTACACCTTC
TRBJ2-7	NA	TRBV7-8	TRBD2	CASSSRRLASYEQYF	TGTGCCAGCAGCTCGAGACGACTAGCCTCCTACGAGCAGTACTTC
TRBJ1-1	NA	TRBV11-3	TRBD1	CASSSRQGSTNTEAFF	TGTGCCAGCAGCTCTCGACAGGGGTCTACGAACACTGAAGCTTTCTTT
TRBJ2-7	NA	TRBV5-1	TRBD2	CASSLVGSGGVPYEQYF	TGCGCCAGCAGCTTGGTGGGTAGCGGGGGTGTTCCCTACGAGCAGTACTTC
TRBJ1-5	NA	TRBV9	NA	CASSPQGLSNQPQHF	TGTGCCAGCAGCCCTCAGGGGCTGAGCAATCAGCCCCAGCATTTT
TRBJ1-1	NA	TRBV4-3	NA	CASSQDATANTEAFF	TGCGCCAGCAGCCAAGATGCGACGGCGAACACTGAAGCTTTCTTT
TRBJ1-4	once	TRBV7-2	NA	CASSLVVGIEKLFF	TGTGCCAGCAGCTTAGTCGTGGGCATTGAAAAACTGTTTTTT
TRBJ2-5	NA	TRBV7-2	TRBD1	CASSPRTGAVSETQYF	TGTGCCAGCAGCCCACGGACAGGGGCCGTTTCAGAGACCCAGTACTTC
TRBJ2-5	NA	TRBV5-1	NA	CASSWELSGETQYF	TGCGCCAGCAGCTGGGAACTAAGTGGCGAGACCCAGTACTTC
TRBJ1-4	NA	TRBV7-9	NA	CASRRSALNEKLFF	TGTGCCAGCAGGCGGTCCGCGCTAAATGAAAAACTGTTTTTT
TRBJ2-3	NA	TRBV6-2/TRBV6-3	TRBD2	CASSYPGTSGDTQYF	TGTGCCAGCAGTTACCCCGGGACTAGCGGGGATACGCAGTATTTT
TRBJ2-2	NA	TRBV5-8	NA	CASRPRVWELFF	TGTGCCAGCAGACCCAGGGTTTGGGAGCTGTTTTTT